The 5 T cell receptor beta chains below were found in one sample sequenced in a study of T cell changes during pregnancy in multiple sclerosis. The repertoire was sequenced with immunoSEQ multiplex PCR; TCRdb's copy has only in-frame clones and lacks some. The table includes 34,000 or so clones, roughly nine tenths detected once. This sample comprised CD8+ T cells from peripheral blood mononuclear cells, obtained in the first trimester of pregnancy. These receptors all stem from a female donor with multiple sclerosis, enrolled in a pregnancy study.

This chain joins TRBV5-8 and TRBJ1-2, with 7 bases lining up with TRBD1. Germline trimming cut 3 bases from V and 6 bases from J; bases unmatched to any gene: 2. The CDR3 is 12 residues long. Per germline, CDR1 SGHTS and CDR2 YDEGEE. The CDR3 DNA is TGTGCCAGCAGCTGGGGGACAGATGGCTACACCTTC. Protein product: CASSWGTDGYTF. The whole variable domain, remainder taken from reference TRBV5-8 and TRBJ1-2, is EAGVTQSPTHLIKTRGQQATLRCSPISGHTSVYWYQQALGLGLQFLLWYDEGEERNRGNFPPRFSGRQFPNYSSELNVNALELEDSALYLCASSWGTDGYTFGSGTRLTVV.

A single count supports this clone. The V gene is TRBV28, the J gene TRBJ2-7; 7 bases agree with TRBD2. This CDR3 comprises 15 residues. Trimming cost V 5 bases and J 0 bases; bases outside gene matches: 7. In germline, CDR1 is MDHEN, CDR2 SYDVKM. The CDR3 reads CASSTLAASSYEQYF. The CDR3 DNA sequence: TGTGCCAGCAGTACCCTAGCGGCCAGCTCCTACGAGCAGTACTTC.

The chain combines TRBV5-1 with TRBJ2-3; 10 bases are a match to TRBD1. The CDR3 has 18 residues. V lost 2 bases and J lost 6; bases outside the gene matches: 15. The germline V gene has CDR1 SGHRS and CDR2 YFSETQ. CDR3: CASSLNDRGQVLVDTQYF. The CDR3 DNA sequence: TGCGCCAGCAGCTTAAATGACAGGGGGCAAGTCCTCGTCGATACGCAGTATTTT. Using reference TRBV5-1 and TRBJ2-3 for the parts outside the CDR3, the full variable domain is KAGVTQTPRYLIKTRGQQVTLSCSPISGHRSVSWYQQTPGQGLQFLFEYFSETQRNKGNFPGRFSGRQFSNSRSEMNVSTLELGDSALYLCASSLNDRGQVLVDTQYFGPGTRLTVL.

CDR3 protein: CASSSPGQDRYTYEQYF. CDR3 DNA: TGCGCCAGCAGTTCACCCGGCCAGGACAGATACACCTACGAGCAGTACTTC. This chain joins TRBV5-1 and TRBJ2-7, with D possibly TRBD1 on 6 matching bases. The CDR3 contains 17 residues. Trimming took off 5 bases at V and 2 bases at J, with 23 bases between the two ends. Germline V lookup: CDR1 SGHRS, CDR2 YFSETQ.

The V call is TRBV9, the J call TRBJ2-2, with 9 bases fitting TRBD2. Looked up from germline, CDR1 is SGDLS and CDR2 is YYNGEE. V gave up 5 bases and J gave up 6 bases; unmatched junction bases: 5. The CDR3 is 14 residues long. The CDR3 sequence is CASSDSGSSGELFF. The DNA for the CDR3 is TGTGCCAGCAGTGATAGCGGGAGTTCCGGGGAGCTGTTTTTT. The full variable domain, completed using reference TRBV9 and TRBJ2-2, is DSGVTQTPKHLITATGQRVTLRCSPRSGDLSVYWYQQSLDQGLQFLIQYYNGEERAKGNILERFSAQQFPDLHSELNLSSLELGDSALYFCASSDSGSSGELFFGEGSRLTVL.